A single sample gave rise to the 12 T cell receptor beta chains below, sequenced in a study of cytomegalovirus exposure and HLA in healthy donors. The PCR was carried out with 60 Vbeta primers and 13 Jbeta primers. TCRdb's copy holds only in-frame clones and misses some; the assay was immunoSEQ multiplex PCR. The sample contains about 190,000 clones, over 65% of which appear only once. Sequencing was performed on PBMCs. The receptors come from a man between 40 and 49 years old in good health and CMV-seropositive.

The chain links TRBV4-1 to TRBJ2-1; 9 bases match TRBD1. This CDR3 has 20 residues. Per germline, CDR1 MGHRA and CDR2 YSYEKL. Losses at the gene ends were 2 bases for V and 4 bases for J; bases not matched to a gene: 18. In DNA, the CDR3 is TGCGCCAGCAGCCAACCAACAGGGGGCAAGGCTCAAGTGGGTTACAATGAGCAGTTCTTC. Translating gives CASSQPTGGKAQVGYNEQFF.

In its sample, this clone was seen many times. V usage is TRBV10-3 and J usage is TRBJ2-3; D might be TRBD2 (5 bases). V was pared by 2 bases and J by 3 bases, with 12 bases between. Germline V CDR1 and CDR2: ENHRY, SYGVKD. The CDR3 spans 15 residues. CDR3 coding DNA: TGTGCCATCAGTGAGGGGGAGCATGAGACAGATACGCAGTATTTT. It codes for CAISEGEHETDTQYF.

The chain joins TRBV10-3 to TRBJ2-1, with 8 bases matching TRBD1. Germline trimming cut 10 bases from V and 8 bases from J; bases unmatched to any gene: 7. The germline gives CDR1 ENHRY, CDR2 SYGVKD. The CDR3 totals 12 residues. CDR3 loop: CATQGAGHEQFF. The CDR3 region has the DNA TGTGCCACTCAGGGGGCCGGGCATGAGCAGTTCTTC.

J is TRBJ2-3 and V is TRBV4-2; D is perhaps TRBD2 (6 bases). V lost 0 bases and J 6 bases, leaving 16 bases between the germline ends. Germline CDR1 reads LGHNA; CDR2 reads YNFKEQ. This CDR3 comprises 16 residues. Here the CDR3 DNA reads TGTGCCAGCAGCCAAGATGGGTGGGAGGCAGGGGATACGCAGTATTTT. Translating it yields CASSQDGWEAGDTQYF.

The chain is built from TRBV29-1 and TRBJ2-7; D might be TRBD1 (7 bases). V lost 2 bases, J lost 7 bases, and 12 bases lay in between. Germline CDR1 SQVTM, CDR2 ANQGSEA. This CDR3 region has 12 residues. CDR3 region: CSVERAGGEQYF. CDR3 DNA: TGCAGCGTTGAAAGGGCAGGGGGGGAGCAGTACTTC.

The chain employs TRBV10-3 and TRBJ1-2; D remains unclear. The CDR3 totals 14 residues. Germline V CDR1 and CDR2: ENHRY, SYGVKD. V was shortened by 6 bases and J by 4 bases, with 15 bases between the two germline ends. DNA of the CDR3: TGTGCCATCAGCGGGCGGGTCTCGGGCTATGGCTACACCTTC. Amino acids: CAISGRVSGYGYTF.

The V and J genes are TRBV6-5 and TRBJ1-6; possibly TRBD1 for D (6 bases). V lost 3 bases and J lost 10, with 13 bases in between. The CDR3 is 14 amino acids. Germline loops: CDR1 MNHEY, CDR2 SVGAGI. CDR3 bases: TGTGCCAGCAGTTATGTGGGGGCGCGGTCACCCCTCCACTTT. As protein: CASSYVGARSPLHF.

This clone occurred a few times. This chain links TRBV12-5 with TRBJ2-7, with a tentative D call TRBD2 (7 bases). The germline V gene encodes CDR1 LGHNT and CDR2 FRNRAP. Trimming took 6 bases from V and 2 from J, leaving 11 bases between them. There are 13 residues in the CDR3. The DNA of the CDR3 is TGTGCTAGTGGGGCGGGGGCGGCCTACGAGCAGTACTTC. As protein: CASGAGAAYEQYF. Full variable domain (remainder filled in from reference TRBV12-5 and TRBJ2-7): DARVTQTPRHKVTEMGQEVTMRCQPILGHNTVFWYRQTMMQGLELLAYFRNRAPLDDSGMPKDRFSAEMPDATLATLKIQPSEPRDSAVYFCASGAGAAYEQYFGPGTRLTVT.

This clone was picked up one time. This chain links TRBV7-9 with TRBJ2-7, with 10 bases identical to TRBD2. CDR3 length equals 15 residues. Losses at the gene ends were 5 bases for V and 3 bases for J; bases not matched to a gene: 7. Germline values: CDR1 SEHNR, CDR2 FQNEAQ (reference sequence). CDR3 DNA: TGTGCCAGCAGCCCCCGACTAGCGGGTCACTACGAGCAGTACTTC. Amino acids: CASSPRLAGHYEQYF.

The chain combines TRBV6-4 with TRBJ2-6; perhaps TRBD1 as D (7 bases). V lost 5 bases and J 2 bases, leaving 19 bases between the germline ends. The CDR3 is 18 amino acids. From germline, CDR1 is MRHNA and CDR2 SNTAGT. The chain's CDR3 is CASSPRGTATTGANVLTF. CDR3 coding DNA: TGTGCCAGCAGTCCCCGGGGGACAGCCACGACTGGGGCCAACGTCCTGACTTTC.

This clone came up a few times. This chain uses TRBV5-1 with TRBJ1-4, with D possibly being TRBD1 (6 bases). Trimming cost V 4 bases and J 6 bases, with 13 bases left between them. Germline V lookup: CDR1 SGHRS, CDR2 YFSETQ. The CDR3 contains 14 residues. The CDR3 DNA reads TGCGCCAGCAGCGACCCGACAGGCGATGAAAAACTGTTTTTT. It specifies CASSDPTGDEKLFF.

The rearrangement joins TRBV5-1 to TRBJ1-1, with D possibly TRBD1 on 5 matching bases. V lost 5 bases to trimming and J lost 1 base, with 9 bases between them. CDR1 is SGHRS, CDR2 YFSETQ, per germline. This CDR3 has 13 amino acids. The CDR3 sequence: CASSWGPNTEAFF. CDR3 nucleotide sequence: TGCGCCAGCAGTTGGGGCCCGAACACTGAAGCTTTCTTT.